These 10 T cell receptor beta chains came from one sample sequenced in a study of human T cells and chemical hapten exposure. TCRdb reprocessed the 5' RACE reads via MiXCR and lists one record per CDR3 protein. The sample holds about 120,000 distinct CDR3 sequences, approximately 20% seen once. Unfractionated whole blood was the source from which total RNA was extracted. All receptors derive from a human donor in good health.

The CDR3 nucleotides are TGTGCCAGCAGCTGGGGTGATGAAGCTTTCTTT. Its protein is CASSWGDEAFF. The genes are TRBV7-9 and TRBJ1-1; D gene uncertain. V lost 4 bases to trimming and J lost 7 bases, with 7 bases between them. Germline V gene lookup returns CDR1 SEHNR and CDR2 FQNEAQ (reference sequence). The CDR3 totals 11 residues.

In its sample, this clonotype was seen once. The CDR3 reads CASSQEENRGGYGYTF. The CDR3 DNA follows: TGCGCCAGCAGCCAAGAAGAGAACAGGGGGGGCTATGGCTACACCTTC. This chain joins TRBV4-1 and TRBJ1-2, with 8 bases aligning to TRBD1. In germline, CDR1 is MGHRA, CDR2 YSYEKL. The V segment lost 0 bases and the J segment 4 bases; nucleotides outside the gene matches: 7. The CDR3 is 16 residues long.

V and J are TRBV20-1 and TRBJ2-5; 11 bases match TRBD2. Germline trimming cut 3 bases from V and 7 bases from J; bases unmatched to any gene: 10. CDR3 length: 15 amino acids. Germline V gives CDR1 DFQATT, CDR2 SNEGSKA (reference sequence). The CDR3 DNA reads TGCAGTGCTAGTGGACTAGCGGGCGTTGGGGGGACCCAGTACTTC. Translation: CSASGLAGVGGTQYF.

The chain has TRBV12-3 or TRBV12-4 and TRBJ1-1; the D gene is possibly TRBD1 (5 bases). Deletions cut 5 bases from V and 0 bases from J, with 16 bases between. The CDR3 is made up of 16 amino acids. The CDR3 DNA reads TGTGCCAGCAGTCCCTCTAGTCGGGGGATGAACACTGAAGCTTTCTTT. Translation gives CASSPSSRGMNTEAFF.

The chain links TRBV29-1 to TRBJ2-7; D may be TRBD1 (5 bases). The CDR3 runs 13 residues. V lost 7 bases and J 7 bases, leaving 20 bases between the germline ends. Per germline, CDR1 SQVTM and CDR2 ANQGSEA. CDR3 DNA sequence: TGCAGCGGGCGACAGTATCCGACGGAAGAGCAGTACTTC. Translated, it gives CSGRQYPTEEQYF.

This chain uses TRBV11-2 with TRBJ2-7, with 13 bases fitting TRBD2. The germline CDR1 and CDR2 sequences are SGHAT and FQNNGV. Trimming at V came to 6 bases and at J to 2 bases, leaving 4 bases not matched to a gene. The CDR3 spans 15 residues. In DNA form, the CDR3 reads TGTGCCAGCAGATATGGGACTAGCGGGACCTACGAGCAGTACTTC. Translated, it gives CASRYGTSGTYEQYF.

This clonotype occurred a few times. The V and J genes are TRBV28 and TRBJ2-3; 7 bases match TRBD1. The CDR3 totals 12 residues. In germline, CDR1 is MDHEN, CDR2 SYDVKM. After removal of 6 bases from V and 12 bases from J, the junction contained 9 bases not matched to a gene. The CDR3 region is CASRLRGLGQYF. DNA for the CDR3: TGTGCCAGCAGACTCAGGGGGTTGGGCCAGTATTTT.

The V call is TRBV4-1, the J call TRBJ2-7; TRBD1 agrees at 9 bases. The CDR3 has 15 residues. V was pared by 1 base and J by 3 bases, with 4 bases of the junction left unmatched. Germline V gives CDR1 MGHRA, CDR2 YSYEKL. The CDR3 protein is CASSQAGTGNYEQYF. CDR3 nucleotides: TGCGCCAGCAGCCAAGCCGGGACAGGGAACTACGAGCAGTACTTC.

This clonotype was seen only a few times. The V and J genes are TRBV11-2 and TRBJ2-3, with D possibly TRBD2 on 5 matching bases. CDR1 and CDR2 from the germline V gene are SGHAT and FQNNGV. V dropped 0 bases and J dropped 2 bases, with 9 bases sitting between them. The CDR3 has 15 amino acids. CDR3 coding DNA: TGTGCCAGCAGCTTAGACCAGCGGTCCACAGATACGCAGTATTTT. Encoded protein: CASSLDQRSTDTQYF.

This clonotype was found a few times. The chain has TRBV18 and TRBJ2-1; D not resolved. The CDR3 runs to 19 residues. Germline loops: CDR1 KGHSH, CDR2 LQKENI. V lost 3 bases, J lost 0 bases, and 21 bases lay in between. The CDR3 is CASSPWIGKLQSSYNEQFF. CDR3 DNA sequence: TGTGCCAGCTCACCCTGGATCGGTAAGCTCCAAAGCTCCTACAATGAGCAGTTCTTC.